These T cell receptor beta chains were read from a single sample in a study of tumor and adjacent non-tumor tissue in lung cancer. TCRdb recomputed calls from the multiplex PCR reads with MiXCR, one row per CDR3 protein. The table shows roughly 43,000 distinct CDR3 sequences, with approximately 57% occurring only once. Source material: distant non-tumor lung tissue. The receptors stem from a man aged 50 to 59 with non-small cell lung cancer. CDR3s include the opening cysteine and the closing phenylalanine or tryptophan. The D gene is left open where the match is weak. Clone sizes are given selectively: once, few, many, or a class where the clone is expanded.

J gene | clone size | V gene | D gene | CDR3 protein | CDR3 DNA
TRBJ2-7 | NA | TRBV20-1 | NA | CSANPYSYEPYF | TGCAGTGCTAATCCGTACTCCTACGAGCCGTACTTC
TRBJ2-3 | few | TRBV11-3 | NA | CANSFSSSTDMQYF | TGTGCCAACAGCTTCTCATCCAGCACAGATATGCAGTATTTT
TRBJ2-5 | NA | TRBV11-2 | NA | CASSLSRDTQYF | TGTGCCAGCAGCCTGTCTAGAGATACCCAGTACTTC
TRBJ1-1 | NA | TRBV4-1 | NA | CASSQVDMNIDAFF | TGCGCCAGCAGCCAAGTGGACATGAACATTGATGCTTTCTTT
TRBJ2-3 | once | TRBV28 | TRBD2 | CASTSDNGTSGALGDTQYF | TGTGCCAGCACGAGTGACAACGGGACTAGCGGGGCCCTGGGAGATACGCAGTATTTT
TRBJ2-2 | many | TRBV29-1 | NA | CSAGPNTGELFF | TGCAGCGCCGGCCCGAACACCGGGGAGCTGTTTTTT
TRBJ1-2 | many | TRBV6-5 | NA | CASSYRSNYGYTF | TGTGCCAGCAGTTATAGGTCTAACTATGGCTACACCTTC
TRBJ2-7 | NA | TRBV7-2 | TRBD2 | CAGSPLDSGSRYEQYF | TGTGCCGGCAGCCCCTTAGATAGCGGGAGCAGGTACGAGCAGTACTTC
TRBJ2-1 | many | TRBV28 | NA | CASSSTFGTQTDSYNEQFF | TGTGCCAGCAGTTCAACCTTCGGGACACAGACCGATTCCTACAATGAGCAGTTCTTC
TRBJ2-7 | few | TRBV30 | TRBD1 | CAWGQGGEQYF | TGTGCCTGGGGACAGGGGGGCGAGCAGTACTTC
TRBJ2-7 | many | TRBV7-9 | TRBD2 | CASSALPGGRLYEQYF | TGTGCCAGCAGCGCCCTGCCGGGCGGGAGGCTCTACGAGCAGTACTTC
TRBJ2-3 | once | TRBV6-1 | NA | CTSSEAPEQPRGDTQYF | TGTACCAGCAGTGAAGCGCCCGAACAGCCCAGGGGCGATACGCAGTATTTT
TRBJ1-1 | NA | TRBV29-1 | TRBD1 | CSIEGASITEAFF | TGCAGCATCGAGGGGGCATCGATCACTGAAGCTTTCTTT
TRBJ2-1 | NA | TRBV10-1 | NA | CASSEGGRDERFF | TGCGCCAGCAGTGAGGGGGGTCGGGATGAGCGGTTCTTC
TRBJ2-2 | NA | TRBV28 | TRBD1 | CASPKTGGNSVGELFF | TGTGCCAGCCCTAAGACAGGGGGAAATAGCGTCGGGGAGCTCTTTTTT
TRBJ2-1 | NA | TRBV30 | TRBD2 | CAWSPQRERQYF | TGTGCCTGGAGTCCCCAGCGGGAGAGGCAATACTTC
TRBJ2-1 | NA | TRBV29-1 | NA | CSASQLTKGNEQFF | TGCAGCGCCTCTCAGCTGACAAAAGGCAATGAACAGTTCTTC
TRBJ2-7 | once | TRBV10-3 | TRBD2 | CATRPGLAGNKQYF | TGTGCCACGAGACCTGGGCTAGCGGGAAACAAGCAGTACTTC
TRBJ2-3 | few | TRBV11-3 | NA | CASSLDQNTDMRYF | TGTGCCAGCAGCTTAGACCAGAACACAGATATGCGGTATTTT
TRBJ2-7 | NA | TRBV4-1 | NA | CASSLTLRASREGYF | TGCGCCAGCAGCCTTACCTTGAGGGCATCAAGAGAAGGGTACTTC
TRBJ2-5 | NA | TRBV14 | NA | CASNQDGGHRETQYF | TGTGCCAGCAACCAAGATGGGGGACACAGGGAGACCCAGTACTTC
TRBJ2-3 | NA | TRBV6-1 | NA | CASSEVWADTQYF | TGTGCCAGCAGTGAAGTTTGGGCCGATACGCAGTATTTC
TRBJ2-3 | NA | TRBV12-3/TRBV12-4 | NA | CASNQGASPIDPQYF | TGTGCCAGCAACCAAGGGGCATCCCCTATAGATCCGCAGTATTTT
TRBJ2-1 | NA | TRBV11-3 | NA | CASSYAIGAQYNEQFF | TGTGCCAGCAGCTACGCCATCGGGGCACAATACAATGAGCAGTTCTTC
TRBJ1-6 | many | TRBV12-3/TRBV12-4 | NA | CASSLRARGNSPLHF | TGTGCCAGCAGTTTGCGGGCCAGGGGAAATTCACCCCTCCACTTT
TRBJ2-2 | large | TRBV6-5 | TRBD1 | CASSKVRGQAGELFF | TGTGCCAGCAGCAAAGTCAGGGGGCAGGCCGGGGAGCTGTTTTTT
TRBJ2-7 | NA | TRBV11-2 | NA | CANSLVSHVHAIYEQYF | TGTGCCAACAGCTTAGTCTCCCACGTACATGCGATCTACGAGCAGTACTTC
TRBJ1-1 | NA | TRBV10-2 | NA | CASSRNSNAEAFF | TGCGCCAGCAGTCGCAACAGCAACGCTGAAGCCTTCTTT
TRBJ1-6 | NA | TRBV24-1 | NA | CTTSDSYNNSPLHF | TGTACCACCAGTGATTCCTACAATAATTCACCCCTCCACTTT
TRBJ2-7 | NA | TRBV28 | NA | CASSFRRSSYEQYF | TGTGCCAGCAGTTTCCGGCGGTCCTCCTACGAGCAGTACTTC
TRBJ2-5 | NA | TRBV7-9 | NA | CASSLADREEETQYF | TGTGCCAGCAGCTTAGCCGACAGGGAGGAAGAGACCCAGTACTTC
TRBJ1-2 | NA | TRBV29-1 | NA | CSASDRYGYTF | TGCAGCGCATCGGACAGATATGGCTACACCTTC
TRBJ2-1 | once | TRBV29-1 | NA | CSVGIGPSFYNGQFF | TGCAGCGTTGGAATCGGACCGAGCTTCTACAATGGGCAGTTCTTC
TRBJ1-2 | once | TRBV6-5 | NA | CASSYSGAALIYGYTF | TGTGCCAGCAGTTACTCGGGTGCCGCCCTCATCTATGGCTACACCTTC
TRBJ2-1 | few | TRBV5-1 | TRBD2 | CASSLLAGDAYNEQFF | TGCGCCAGCAGCTTGCTAGCGGGAGACGCCTACAATGAGCAGTTCTTC
TRBJ2-7 | NA | TRBV5-4 | TRBD2 | CANSFGGLAGDAHGQYF | TGTGCCAACAGCTTCGGGGGCCTAGCGGGAGATGCACACGGGCAGTACTTC
TRBJ1-1 | NA | TRBV4-1 | NA | CACSTRTENTEAFF | TGCGCCTGCAGCACCCGGACAGAGAACACTGAAGCTTTCTTT
TRBJ2-2 | NA | TRBV20-1 | NA | CSVQGTLSTGELFF | TGCAGTGTCCAGGGGACTCTCTCGACCGGGGAGCTGTTTTTT
TRBJ2-1 | few | TRBV18 | TRBD1 | CASSRRQGQDNEQFF | TGTGCCAGCTCACGGCGACAGGGCCAGGACAATGAGCAGTTCTTC
TRBJ1-1 | NA | TRBV12-3/TRBV12-4 | NA | CAGSYRREMNTEVFF | TGTGCCGGCAGTTACCGACGGGAGATGAACACTGAAGTTTTCTTT
TRBJ1-2 | NA | TRBV29-1 | NA | CSVEENGDGSTF | TGCAGCGTTGAAGAGAATGGAGACGGCAGCACCTTC
TRBJ2-6 | NA | TRBV28 | NA | CASRGSGANVLTF | TGTGCCAGCAGAGGGTCTGGGGCCAACGTCCTGACTTTC
TRBJ2-3 | NA | TRBV10-1 | NA | CTSSEAGTDTQYF | TGCACCAGCAGTGAGGCAGGTACAGATACGCAGTATTTT
TRBJ2-3 | NA | TRBV7-8 | NA | CASSPQLTDTQYF | TGTGCCAGCAGTCCCCAACTTACGGATACGCAGTATTTT